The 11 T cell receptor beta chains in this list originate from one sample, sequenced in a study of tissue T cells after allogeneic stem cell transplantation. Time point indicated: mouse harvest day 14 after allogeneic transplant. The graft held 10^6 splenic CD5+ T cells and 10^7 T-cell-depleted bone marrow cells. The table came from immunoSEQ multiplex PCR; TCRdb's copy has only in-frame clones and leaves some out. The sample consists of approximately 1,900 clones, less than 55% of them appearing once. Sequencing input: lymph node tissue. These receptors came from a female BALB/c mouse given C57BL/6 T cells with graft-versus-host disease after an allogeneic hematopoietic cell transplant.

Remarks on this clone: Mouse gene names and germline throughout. Incomplete CDR3 DNA: TGTGCCAGCAGTAACGACAGGAACCAAGACACCCAGTAC. The encoded protein is CASSNDRNQDTQY. The entire CDR3 sequence reads CASSNDRNQDTQYF. The genes are TRBV26 and TRBJ2-5, with a weak D call TRBD1 (6 bases). From the germline J gene comes the end of the CDR3, since the read stops 1 residue before it. Germline lookup yields CDR1 KGHPV and CDR2 FQNQEV (reference sequence). V was clipped by 5 bases and J by 0 bases, with 9 bases between them. CDR3 length equals 14 residues.

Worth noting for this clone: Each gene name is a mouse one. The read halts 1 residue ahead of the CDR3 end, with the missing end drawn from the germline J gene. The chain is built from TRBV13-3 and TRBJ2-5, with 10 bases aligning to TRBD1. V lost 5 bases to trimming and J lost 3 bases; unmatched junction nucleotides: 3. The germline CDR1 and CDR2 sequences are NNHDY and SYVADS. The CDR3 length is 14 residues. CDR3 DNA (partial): TGTGCCAGCAGGACAGGGGGCGGTCAAGACACCCAGTAC. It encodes CASRTGGGQDTQY. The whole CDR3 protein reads CASRTGGGQDTQYF.

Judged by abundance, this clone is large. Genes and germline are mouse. CDR3 loop: CASSFGWGDAEQFF. Partial CDR3 DNA: TGTGCCAGCAGCTTTGGCTGGGGGGATGCTGAGCAGTTC. This chain joins TRBV3 and TRBJ2-1; the match to TRBD2 covers 8 bases. The read halts 1 residue ahead of the CDR3 end, with the missing end drawn from the germline J gene. The V segment lost 3 bases and the J segment 5 bases; nucleotides outside the gene matches: 3. The CDR3 runs 14 residues. The V gene's germline CDR1 is SNHLY and CDR2 FYNGKV (reference sequence).

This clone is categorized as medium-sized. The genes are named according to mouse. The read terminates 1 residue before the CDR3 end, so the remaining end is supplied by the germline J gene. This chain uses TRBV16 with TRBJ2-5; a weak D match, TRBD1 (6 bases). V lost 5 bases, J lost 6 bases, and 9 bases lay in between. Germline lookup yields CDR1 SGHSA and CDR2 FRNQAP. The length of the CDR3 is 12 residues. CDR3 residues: CASSLRGDTQYF. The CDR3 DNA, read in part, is TGTGCAAGCAGCCTCAGGGGCGACACCCAGTAC. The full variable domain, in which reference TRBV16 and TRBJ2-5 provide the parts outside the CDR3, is NAGVIQTPRHKVTGKGQEATLWCEPISGHSAVFWYRQTIVQGLEFLTYFRNQAPIDDSGMPKERFSAQMPNQSHSTLKIQSTQPQDSAVYLCASSLRGDTQYFGPGTRLLVL.

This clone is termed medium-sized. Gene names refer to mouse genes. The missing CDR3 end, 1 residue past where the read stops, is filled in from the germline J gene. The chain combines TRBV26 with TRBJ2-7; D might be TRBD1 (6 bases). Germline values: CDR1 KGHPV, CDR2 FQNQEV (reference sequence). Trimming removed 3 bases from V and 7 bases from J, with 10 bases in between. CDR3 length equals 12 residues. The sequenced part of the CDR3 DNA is TGTGCCAGCAGTCTAGGGGGTTGGGAACAGTAC. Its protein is CASSLGGWEQY. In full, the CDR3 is CASSLGGWEQYF. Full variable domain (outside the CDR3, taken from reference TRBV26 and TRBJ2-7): NSKVIQTPRYLVKGQGQKAKMRCIPEKGHPVVFWYQQNKNNEFKFLINFQNQEVLQQIDMTEKRFSAECPSNSPCSLEIQSSEAGDSALYLCASSLGGWEQYFGPGTRLTVL.

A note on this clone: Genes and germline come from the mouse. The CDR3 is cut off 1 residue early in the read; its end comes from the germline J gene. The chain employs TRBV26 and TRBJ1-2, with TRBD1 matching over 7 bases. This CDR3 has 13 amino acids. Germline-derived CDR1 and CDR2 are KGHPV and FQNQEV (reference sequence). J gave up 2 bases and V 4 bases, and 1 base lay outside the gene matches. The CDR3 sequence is CASSRGGNSDYTF. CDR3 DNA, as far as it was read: TGTGCCAGCAGTCGAGGGGGCAACTCCGACTACACC.

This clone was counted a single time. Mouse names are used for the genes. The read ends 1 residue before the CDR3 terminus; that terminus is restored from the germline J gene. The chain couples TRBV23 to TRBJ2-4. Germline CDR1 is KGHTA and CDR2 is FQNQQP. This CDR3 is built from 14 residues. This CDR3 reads CSSSQSWQLNTLYF. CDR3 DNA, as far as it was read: TGCTCCAGCAGTCAATCGTGGCAATTAAACACCTTGTAC.

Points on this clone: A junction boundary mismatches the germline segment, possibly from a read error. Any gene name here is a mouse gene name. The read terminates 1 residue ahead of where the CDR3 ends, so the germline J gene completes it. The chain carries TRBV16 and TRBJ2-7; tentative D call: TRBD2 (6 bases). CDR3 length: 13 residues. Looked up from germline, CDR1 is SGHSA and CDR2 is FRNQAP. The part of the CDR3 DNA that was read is TGTGCCAGCAGTTTTGGCTGGGGTTATGAACAGTAC. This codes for CASSFGWGYEQY. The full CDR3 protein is CASSFGWGYEQYF.

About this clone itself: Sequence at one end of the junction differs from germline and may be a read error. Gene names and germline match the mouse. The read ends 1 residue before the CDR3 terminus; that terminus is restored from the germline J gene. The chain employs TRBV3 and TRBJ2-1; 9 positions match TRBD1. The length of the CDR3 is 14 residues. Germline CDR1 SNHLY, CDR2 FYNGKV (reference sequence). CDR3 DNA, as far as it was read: TGTGCCAGCATCTTAGGGACAGGGAGGACTGAGCAGTTC. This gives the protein CASILGTGRTEQF. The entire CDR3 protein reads CASILGTGRTEQFF.

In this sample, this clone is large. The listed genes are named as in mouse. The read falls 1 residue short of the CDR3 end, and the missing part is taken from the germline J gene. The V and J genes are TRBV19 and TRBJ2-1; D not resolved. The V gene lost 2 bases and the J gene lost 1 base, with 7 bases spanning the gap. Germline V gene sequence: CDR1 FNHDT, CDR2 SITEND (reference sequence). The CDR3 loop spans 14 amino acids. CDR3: CASSIGGNYAEQFF. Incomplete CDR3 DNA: TGTGCCAGCAGTATCGGTGGGAACTATGCTGAGCAGTTC.

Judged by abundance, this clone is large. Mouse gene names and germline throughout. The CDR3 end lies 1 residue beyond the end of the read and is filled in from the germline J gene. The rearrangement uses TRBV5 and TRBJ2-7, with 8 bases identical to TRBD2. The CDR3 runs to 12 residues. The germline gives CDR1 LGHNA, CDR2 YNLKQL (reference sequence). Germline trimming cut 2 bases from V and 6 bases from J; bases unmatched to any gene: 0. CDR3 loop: CASSQTGGEQYF. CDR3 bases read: TGTGCCAGCAGCCAAACTGGGGGTGAACAGTAC.